This TCR beta chain appears in the sequencing data of a study of blood T cell repertoires in COVID-19. TCRdb keeps only in-frame clones here, not all; method: immunoSEQ multiplex PCR. Among about 170,000 clones listed, 70% to 90% were seen once. The count of this clone is one. This CDR3 comprises 18 residues. Germline-derived CDR1 and CDR2 are MGHRA and YSYEKL. Trimming took 4 bases from V and 1 from J; bases not matched to a gene: 10. Self-reported history from a screening survey and questionnaire set each donor's cohort. The clonotype was recovered from a woman aged 18-29 years who had recovered from COVID-19. The source material was PBMCs or T cells enriched from blood (not recorded which). The chain is built from TRBV4-1 and TRBJ1-1, with 12 bases that match TRBD1. The CDR3 is CASSLGGTGGAGNTEAFF. In DNA form, the CDR3 reads TGCGCCAGCAGCCTTGGCGGGACAGGGGGCGCAGGGAACACTGAAGCTTTCTTT.